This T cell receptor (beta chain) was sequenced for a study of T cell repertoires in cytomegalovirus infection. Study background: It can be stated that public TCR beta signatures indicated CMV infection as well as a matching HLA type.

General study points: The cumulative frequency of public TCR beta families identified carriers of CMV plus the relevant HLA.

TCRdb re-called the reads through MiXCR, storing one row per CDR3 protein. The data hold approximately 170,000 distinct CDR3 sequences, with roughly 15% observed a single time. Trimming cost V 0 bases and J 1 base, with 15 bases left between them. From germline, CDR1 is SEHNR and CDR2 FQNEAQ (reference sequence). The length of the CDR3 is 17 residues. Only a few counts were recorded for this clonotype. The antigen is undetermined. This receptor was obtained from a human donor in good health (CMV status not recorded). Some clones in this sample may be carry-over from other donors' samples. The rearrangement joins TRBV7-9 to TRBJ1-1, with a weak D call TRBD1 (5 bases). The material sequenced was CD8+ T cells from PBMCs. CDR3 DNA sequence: TGTGCCAGCAGCTTAGCGGGCACAGGAGCTAGGAACACTGAAGCTTTCTTT. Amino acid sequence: CASSLAGTGARNTEAFF.